These 5 T cell receptor beta chains were all obtained from the same sample, sequenced in a study of cytomegalovirus exposure and HLA in healthy donors. This PCR relied on a set of 60 Vbeta primers and 13 Jbeta primers. TCRdb's copy holds only in-frame clones and misses some; the assay was immunoSEQ multiplex PCR. The table records over 100,000 clones, roughly 76% of them present only once. The sequencing sample was made of PBMCs. The receptor set was obtained from a woman aged 40 to 50 in good health and CMV-seropositive.

The sample holds one count of this clone. V is TRBV6-5 and J is TRBJ2-7, with 7 positions matching TRBD2. V trimming: 7 bases; J trimming: 4 bases; junction bases outside the gene matches: 13. Germline assignment: CDR1 MNHEY and CDR2 SVGAGI. The CDR3 runs 15 residues. CDR3 in amino acids: CASKPGTMGVYEQYF. DNA for the CDR3: TGTGCCAGCAAGCCCGGGACTATGGGAGTTTACGAGCAGTACTTC.

The chain links TRBV7-9 to TRBJ1-1; D is unclear. Trimming shortened V by 3 bases and J by 0 bases, and 5 bases separated the two germline ends. The CDR3 covers 13 residues. Germline loops: CDR1 SEHNR, CDR2 FQNEAQ (reference sequence). The CDR3 is CASSLSVNTEAFF. Written as DNA, the CDR3 is TGTGCCAGCAGCTTGAGTGTGAACACTGAAGCTTTCTTT.

This clone showed up just once. The V gene is TRBV7-9, the J gene TRBJ1-5; D is undetermined. This CDR3 has 13 amino acids. V lost 3 bases and J 8 bases, leaving 11 bases between the germline ends. The germline CDR1 and CDR2 sequences are SEHNR and FQNEAQ (reference sequence). CDR3 bases: TGTGCCAGCAGCTTTAACGAGGGAAAGCCCCAGCATTTT. Translated, it gives CASSFNEGKPQHF.

V is TRBV6-5 and J is TRBJ1-2; a possible D gene is TRBD1 (6 bases). Germline-derived CDR1 and CDR2 are MNHEY and SVGAGI. V lost 0 bases to trimming and J lost 2 bases, with 13 bases between them. The CDR3 runs 16 residues. CDR3 sequence reads: CASSYSQGSPNYGYTF. The DNA for the CDR3 is TGTGCCAGCAGTTACTCGCAGGGGAGTCCCAACTATGGCTACACCTTC.

CDR3 coding DNA: TGTGCCTGGAGTGCAGGGTACGAGCAGTACTTC. Protein: CAWSAGYEQYF. This chain uses TRBV30 with TRBJ2-7, with D possibly being TRBD1 (5 bases). Germline CDR1 reads GTSNPN; CDR2 reads SVGIG (reference sequence). CDR3 length: 11 amino acids. V dropped 1 base and J dropped 4 bases, with 5 bases sitting between them.